The 30 T cell receptor beta chains reported below all come from one sample, sequenced in a study of cytomegalovirus exposure and HLA in healthy donors. Amplification used 60 Vbeta primers and 13 Jbeta primers. Some clones are missing from TCRdb's copy, which holds only in-frame ones; the method was immunoSEQ multiplex PCR. In the table there are around 210,000 clones, around 80% of which are singletons. The sequenced material came from PBMCs. The receptors shown here come from a boy younger than 18 in good health and CMV-seronegative.

This clone was picked up a small number of times. The genes are TRBV27 and TRBJ1-4; D not certain. The V end lost 3 bases, the J end lost 8 bases, and 19 bases lay between the germline ends. This CDR3 region has 16 residues. Germline values: CDR1 MNHEY, CDR2 SMNVEV (reference sequence). The CDR3 sequence: CASSFFGPGIGEKLFF. In DNA form, the CDR3 reads TGTGCCAGCAGTTTTTTTGGGCCGGGGATAGGGGAAAAACTGTTTTTT.

The table lists this clone with a few counts. This chain uses TRBV5-4 with TRBJ2-1; no clear D gene. V shed 0 bases and J shed 2 bases, with 9 bases lying between them. Germline V CDR1 and CDR2: SGHNT, YYREEE (reference sequence). The CDR3 loop spans 15 amino acids. This chain's CDR3 is CASSLVLDAYNEQFF. The CDR3, as DNA: TGTGCCAGCAGCTTGGTCCTAGATGCCTACAATGAGCAGTTCTTC.

The chain links TRBV27 to TRBJ2-1; 10 bases are a match to TRBD2. The ends lost 4 bases at V and 6 bases at J; junction bases unmatched: 24. The CDR3 is made up of 21 amino acids. Germline CDR1 reads MNHEY; CDR2 reads SMNVEV (reference sequence). CDR3 sequence: CASSYVAGGWRGSRISNEQFF. The CDR3 DNA is TGTGCCAGCAGTTACGTAGCGGGAGGTTGGCGGGGCTCTAGGATTTCCAATGAGCAGTTCTTC.

V usage is TRBV11-1 and J usage is TRBJ2-5, with D possibly TRBD1 on 6 matching bases. The CDR3 spans 14 residues. Germline V lookup: CDR1 SGHAT, CDR2 FQDESV (reference sequence). The V and J ends lost 4 bases and 4 bases respectively, with 13 bases between them. The CDR3 nucleotides are TGTGCCAGCAGCTCCCACAGGGAAGGAGAGACCCAGTACTTC. Translating gives CASSSHREGETQYF.

The chain combines TRBV19 with TRBJ1-2, with 7 positions matching TRBD1. Germline V gene sequence: CDR1 LNHDA, CDR2 SQIVND (reference sequence). This CDR3 is 14 amino acids long. V trimming: 8 bases; J trimming: 4 bases; junction bases outside the gene matches: 10. CDR3 loop: CASGMGQTFYGYTF. For the CDR3, the DNA is TGTGCCAGTGGAATGGGACAGACTTTCTATGGCTACACCTTC. The full variable domain, its missing parts supplied by reference TRBV19 and TRBJ1-2, is DGGITQSPKYLFRKEGQNVTLSCEQNLNHDAMYWYRQDPGQGLRLIYYSQIVNDFQKGDIAEGYSVSREKKESFPLTVTSAQKNPTAFYLCASGMGQTFYGYTFGSGTRLTVV.

The chain recombines TRBV30 with TRBJ2-1, with 7 bases identical to TRBD2. The CDR3 is 16 residues long. Germline V gene data show CDR1 as GTSNPN and CDR2 as SVGIG (reference sequence). After removal of 0 bases from V and 0 bases from J, the junction contained 5 bases not matched to a gene. CDR3 region: CAWSVWGGSSYNEQFF. In DNA, the CDR3 is TGTGCCTGGAGTGTATGGGGGGGGAGCTCCTACAATGAGCAGTTCTTC.

The chain carries TRBV4-2 and TRBJ2-3, with D possibly matching TRBD2 (6 bases). The CDR3 extends over 20 amino acids. Germline lookup yields CDR1 LGHNA and CDR2 YNFKEQ. Deletions cut 4 bases from V and 0 bases from J, with 26 bases between. CDR3 region: CASSPPGAGMRGTSTDTQYF. The CDR3 coding sequence is TGTGCCAGCAGCCCCCCCGGGGCGGGAATGCGGGGAACTAGCACAGATACGCAGTATTTT.

The V and J genes are TRBV5-1 and TRBJ2-7, with a possible D match to TRBD1 (5 bases). The germline gives CDR1 SGHRS, CDR2 YFSETQ. The CDR3 totals 17 residues. Trimming took off 4 bases at V and 0 bases at J, with 20 bases between the two ends. This CDR3 reads CASSVLTGSLSSYEQYF. The CDR3 bases are TGCGCCAGCAGCGTACTTACAGGTTCCCTTAGCTCCTACGAGCAGTACTTC.

This chain links TRBV2 with TRBJ2-7, with TRBD1 matching 10 bases. Germline V gene data show CDR1 as SNHLY and CDR2 as FYNNEI. The trim removed 1 base at V and 4 bases at J, leaving 7 bases unmatched. The length of the CDR3 is 16 residues. CDR3 nucleotides: TGTGCCAGCAGTGAAGTATGGGACAGGGGATTTTACGAGCAGTACTTC. Its translation is CASSEVWDRGFYEQYF.

Of note for this clone: Germline and junction disagree at one end, which may indicate a read error. The chain couples TRBV7-7 to TRBJ1-5, with a tentative D call TRBD1 (5 bases). Germline assignment: CDR1 SSHAT and CDR2 FNYEAQ (reference sequence). The CDR3 loop spans 20 amino acids. DNA for the CDR3: TGTGCTAGCAGCGACGGCCCCGGGACGGACGGAGTATTGGGGAGGCAGCCCCAGCATTTT. It specifies CASSDGPGTDGVLGRQPQHF.

This clone has only one observation. The rearrangement joins TRBV30 to TRBJ1-5; TRBD1 aligns across 7 bases. Germline trimming cut 8 bases from V and 0 bases from J; bases unmatched to any gene: 4. CDR1 and CDR2 from the germline V gene are GTSNPN and SVGIG (reference sequence). CDR3 length: 13 amino acids. CDR3 region: CAIGTVSNQPQHF. CDR3 DNA: TGTGCCATTGGGACAGTTAGCAATCAGCCCCAGCATTTT.

The J gene is TRBJ2-7, the V gene TRBV19, with D maybe TRBD1 (6 bases). Trimming removed 1 base at V and 3 bases at J, with 13 bases between. The germline gives CDR1 LNHDA, CDR2 SQIVND (reference sequence). This CDR3 region has 15 residues. CDR3 DNA: TGTGCCAGTAGTATAGGTGGGGGCCGGATCTACGAGCAGTACTTC. Its protein product is CASSIGGGRIYEQYF.

A single count supports this clone. The J gene is TRBJ1-2, the V gene TRBV7-9, with a possible D match to TRBD1 (5 bases). Germline-derived CDR1 and CDR2 are SEHNR and FQNEAQ (reference sequence). The CDR3 is made up of 14 amino acids. The V end lost 5 bases, the J end lost 4 bases, and 14 bases lay between the germline ends. For the CDR3, the DNA is TGTGCCAGCAGCCGTGGGGGGGGAAGCTATGGCTACACCTTC. Protein sequence: CASSRGGGSYGYTF.

This chain uses TRBV5-8 with TRBJ1-5, with 9 bases lining up with TRBD1. Per germline, CDR1 SGHTS and CDR2 YDEGEE. The J segment lost 5 bases and the V segment lost 0 bases, leaving 6 bases of the junction unmatched. This CDR3 has 16 residues. The CDR3: CASSLGDRVIDQPQHF. CDR3 coding DNA: TGTGCCAGCAGCTTGGGGGACAGGGTTATCGATCAGCCCCAGCATTTT.

The chain has TRBV29-1 and TRBJ2-5; the match to TRBD1 covers 10 bases. The CDR3 has 15 amino acids. Per germline, CDR1 SQVTM and CDR2 ANQGSEA. Losses at the gene ends were 0 bases for V and 1 base for J; bases not matched to a gene: 2. The CDR3 loop reads CSVEDRDRGQETQYF. Here the CDR3 DNA reads TGCAGCGTTGAAGACCGGGACAGGGGCCAAGAGACCCAGTACTTC.

J is TRBJ2-1 and V is TRBV4-1, with TRBD2 matching over 11 bases. Germline assignment: CDR1 MGHRA and CDR2 YSYEKL. Losses at the gene ends were 1 base for V and 9 bases for J; bases not matched to a gene: 5. The CDR3 covers 15 residues. The CDR3 DNA reads TGCGCCAGCAGCCAAGGACTAGCGGGATACCGTGAGCAGTTCTTC. Translation gives CASSQGLAGYREQFF.

As concerns this clone: One end of the junction fails to match germline, which may point to a read error. V usage is TRBV5-1 and J usage is TRBJ2-3; 13 bases fit TRBD2. Germline V gene lookup returns CDR1 SGHRS and CDR2 YFSETQ. The CDR3 spans 15 residues. The CDR3 is CASGLGTSGMDTQYF. Here the CDR3 DNA reads TGCGCCAGCGGCTTGGGGACTAGCGGGATGGATACGCAGTATTTT.

This clone was counted between two and nine times. The genes are TRBV11-3 and TRBJ2-4; 14 bases match TRBD2. CDR3 length: 19 residues. Germline-derived CDR1 and CDR2 are SGHNT and YENEEA. With V trimmed by 4 bases and J by 1 base, 9 bases remained unmatched. The CDR3 reads CASSSYLTSGGEAKNIQYF. In DNA form, the CDR3 reads TGTGCCAGCAGCTCCTACCTGACTAGCGGGGGGGAGGCCAAAAACATTCAGTACTTC.

This sequence joins TRBV21-1 and TRBJ2-1; the DNA was not used to check the table's D call, TRBD2. TRBV21-1 is described as a pseudogene. The CDR3 is 15 residues long. The DNA of the CDR3 is TGTGCCAGCACCCAGACTAGCGCCGACCTCACTGGGCAGTTCTTC. Its translation is CASTQTSADLTGQFF.

V gene TRBV4-1 combines with J gene TRBJ2-2; D uncertain. Trimming pared 2 bases from V and 0 bases from J, leaving 10 bases between. The CDR3 consists of 16 residues. Germline V lookup: CDR1 MGHRA, CDR2 YSYEKL. CDR3 region: CASSQPRRSNTGELFF. The CDR3 DNA reads as TGCGCCAGCAGCCAACCAAGGCGGTCGAACACCGGGGAGCTGTTTTTT.

This clone was observed a handful of times. This chain uses TRBV15 with TRBJ1-2; perhaps TRBD1 as D (6 bases). Per the germline V gene, CDR1 is LNHNV and CDR2 is YYDKDF (reference sequence). This CDR3 is 18 amino acids long. Between the trimmed V and J ends, which lost 0 bases and 4 bases, there was a span of 21 bases. The DNA of the CDR3 is TGTGCCACCAGCAGAGATTTATCCGGCCCGGGACACACCTATGGCTACACCTTC. Residues: CATSRDLSGPGHTYGYTF.

This clone was found a few times. The chain joins TRBV30 to TRBJ1-2; D remains ambiguous. The CDR3 has 12 amino acids. Per the germline V gene, CDR1 is GTSNPN and CDR2 is SVGIG (reference sequence). V was trimmed by 5 bases and J by 8 bases, leaving 15 bases between them. CDR3 nucleotides: TGTGCCTGGGTGTCCTTCCGGGGAGGCTACACCTTC. Encoded protein: CAWVSFRGGYTF.

The rearrangement joins TRBV5-1 to TRBJ2-3, with 8 bases matching TRBD2. The length of the CDR3 is 18 residues. The trim removed 5 bases at V and 0 bases at J, leaving 14 bases unmatched. CDR1 is SGHRS and CDR2 is YFSETQ in the germline V gene. In nucleotides, the CDR3 is TGCGCCAGCAGGACCGGGGCTAGCGGGTATTCTAGCACAGATACGCAGTATTTT. Translation gives CASRTGASGYSSTDTQYF.

CDR3 residues: CASSSPNVGGYEQYF. The CDR3 DNA sequence: TGTGCCAGCAGTTCTCCTAACGTGGGGGGCTACGAGCAGTACTTC. This sequence joins TRBV2 and TRBJ2-7, with a weak D call TRBD2 (6 bases). CDR1 and CDR2 (germline): SNHLY, FYNNEI. CDR3 size: 15 residues. V lost 5 bases, J lost 3 bases, and 17 bases lay in between.

The J gene is TRBJ2-3, the V gene TRBV7-9, with D possibly matching TRBD2 (6 bases). The V end was cut by 5 bases, the J end by 2 bases, with 11 bases between. The germline V gene encodes CDR1 SEHNR and CDR2 FQNEAQ (reference sequence). The length of the CDR3 is 14 residues. The CDR3 protein is CASSNGLTTDTQYF. In nucleotides, the CDR3 is TGTGCCAGCAGCAACGGACTAACCACAGATACGCAGTATTTT.

CDR3 in DNA: TGTGCCAGCAGTCCCCGTGGAGCGGCGACCACAGATACGCAGTATTTT. Encoded protein: CASSPRGAATTDTQYF. The J gene is TRBJ2-3, the V gene TRBV2; weak D call: TRBD2 (5 bases). V dropped 5 bases and J dropped 2 bases, with 17 bases sitting between them. Germline lookup yields CDR1 SNHLY and CDR2 FYNNEI. This CDR3 contains 16 residues.

This clone was counted between two and nine times. V gene TRBV7-9 combines with J gene TRBJ1-1; possible D gene TRBD1, 5 bases. CDR1 and CDR2 from the germline V gene are SEHNR and FQNEAQ (reference sequence). The V end lost 5 bases, the J end lost 4 bases, and 14 bases lay between the germline ends. The CDR3 consists of 14 residues. The CDR3 region has the DNA TGTGCCAGCAGCACTTTCCAGGGAGGCACTGAAGCTTTCTTT. This sequence encodes CASSTFQGGTEAFF.

This clone was seen only a few times. This sample also contains other DNA sequences that code for the same CDR3. The chain's CDR3 is CASSLGSGNQPQHF. DNA for the CDR3: TGTGCCAGCAGCTTAGGATCAGGGAATCAGCCCCAGCATTTT. The rearrangement uses TRBV7-9 and TRBJ1-5; D perhaps matches TRBD1 (5 bases). The CDR3 runs 14 residues. The V gene's germline CDR1 is SEHNR and CDR2 FQNEAQ (reference sequence). V gave up 1 base and J gave up 4 bases, with 8 bases separating them. Looking up the rest from reference TRBV7-9 and TRBJ1-5 gives the full variable domain: DTGVSQNPRHKITKRGQNVTFRCDPISEHNRLYWYRQTLGQGPEFLTYFQNEAQLEKSRLLSDRFSAERPKGSFSTLEIQRTEQGDSAMYLCASSLGSGNQPQHFGDGTRLSIL.

The rearrangement uses TRBV30 and TRBJ1-2, with a possible D match to TRBD1 (5 bases). Germline V CDR1 and CDR2: GTSNPN, SVGIG (reference sequence). The CDR3 runs to 13 residues. The V end was cut by 0 bases, the J end by 8 bases, with 13 bases between. The DNA of the CDR3 is TGTGCCTGGAGTGTACAAGGGGTGGAGGGCTACACCTTC. Translated: CAWSVQGVEGYTF.

This clone was found a few times. The chain joins TRBV2 to TRBJ1-1, with D possibly being TRBD1 (6 bases). V was shortened by 8 bases and J by 0 bases, with 16 bases between the two germline ends. The CDR3 spans 15 residues. Germline V gene sequence: CDR1 SNHLY, CDR2 FYNNEI. In DNA, the CDR3 is TGTGCCAGCGGTGTGTCAGGGGCCTTGAACACTGAAGCTTTCTTT. It encodes CASGVSGALNTEAFF.